This TCR beta chain appears in the sequencing data of a study of response to subunit inactivated influenza vaccine. MiXCR was run by TCRdb on the RT-PCR reads, yielding one entry per CDR3 protein. The sample lists 650,000 to 850,000 distinct CDR3 sequences; around 13% were seen once. Study findings and constraints: Only a handful of new T cells, the authors suggested, are recruited with each seasonal influenza vaccination.

As to this clonotype: Its antigen is unidentified.

This TCR was recovered from a man aged 50 to 59 who received an inactivated influenza vaccine. The source material was PBMCs from blood, sampled roughly 15 days before vaccination.

The CDR3 nucleotides read TGTGCCAGCAGTTACAATGGACAGAGGAACACTGAAGCTTTCTTT. Translated, it gives CASSYNGQRNTEAFF. The chain combines TRBV6-5 with TRBJ1-1, with D tentatively TRBD1 (6 bases). CDR1 and CDR2 from the germline V gene are MNHEY and SVGAGI. The CDR3 has 15 residues. Trimming cost V 2 bases and J 1 base, with 11 bases left between them.